This T cell receptor (beta chain) was obtained from a study of blood T cell repertoires in COVID-19. Background on the study: The United States, Italy and Spain supplied acute and convalescent COVID-19 samples. T cells, B-cell-depleted T cells, or PBMCs provided the cDNA or gDNA that served as material.

As processed by the authors: How many nucleated cells were present was estimated from reference gene primer amplification. The repertoire was sequenced with immunoSEQ multiplex PCR; TCRdb's copy has only in-frame clones and lacks some. From that table come the V and J calls and clone size; the DNA was used to work out D and trimming. The table shows 70,000 to 90,000 clones, with 75% to 90% occurring only once. There are a few counts of this clone. CDR1 KGHSH and CDR2 LQKENI come from the germline V gene. Losses at the gene ends were 6 bases for V and 7 bases for J; bases not matched to a gene: 17. The CDR3 spans 17 residues.

This sequence was found in a woman of 80 years or more with acute or convalescent COVID-19. The gene calls are TRBV18 and TRBJ1-5; 8 bases match TRBD1. The sequencing sample was made of peripheral blood. CDR3 protein: CASSLGGGQGANQPQHF. CDR3 bases: TGTGCCAGCTCGCTAGGAGGAGGGCAGGGGGCAAACCAGCCCCAGCATTTT.